The clone carrying this T cell receptor (beta chain) has a handful of counts. Its antigen is not known. This sample stems from a study of beta chain features in type 1 diabetes. Overall study results and limits: All four CD4+ subsets of Type 1 diabetes patients contained TCRB CDR3s that were moderately but significantly shorter.

The CDR3 length is 15 residues. Germline CDR1 reads SGHTA; CDR2 reads FQGNSA. The V and J ends lost 5 bases and 4 bases, in that order; junction bases with no gene match: 9. Expressed TCRB transcripts were sequenced because the isolated RNA had all been reverse transcribed beforehand. Data came from immunoSEQ multiplex PCR; TCRdb stores just in-frame clones and leaves some out. Of approximately 170,000 clones detected, less than 9.5% appear once; the ten largest clones hold approximately 1%. Material: central memory CD4+ T cells from blood. The chain couples TRBV7-2 to TRBJ2-5; 8 positions agree with TRBD2. This receptor was obtained from a woman aged 40 to 50 with type 1 diabetes. The DNA of the CDR3 is TGTGCCAGCAGCCCGAAAAGCGGGGGACGAGAGACCCAGTACTTC. Its protein product is CASSPKSGGRETQYF.